This T cell receptor beta chain stems from a study of PD-L1 blockade in urothelial cancer. Study summary: Treatment start was followed by blood analysis at 3 weeks (second dose) and again at 6 weeks.

This CDR3 region has 15 residues. V lost 6 bases and J 6 bases, leaving 18 bases between the germline ends. Germline CDR1 is SNHLY and CDR2 is FYNNEI. The count of this clone is one. Time point denoted: peripheral blood 6 weeks after treatment start. Patients presented with locally advanced or metastatic urothelial carcinoma. Sequencing used immunoSEQ multiplex PCR; TCRdb keeps in-frame clones, though not all of them. In the table there are more than 60,000 clones, approximately 91% of which are singletons. Sequenced here: PBMCs, sampled around atezolizumab (anti-PD-L1) treatment. J is TRBJ2-4 and V is TRBV2, with a weak D call TRBD2 (7 bases). This clonotype originated in a man aged 55-75 years with urothelial cancer. The CDR3 sequence: CASSQRGAGVNIQYF. The CDR3 nucleotides read TGTGCCAGCAGCCAAAGGGGGGCGGGAGTAAACATTCAGTACTTC.